The 23 T cell receptor beta chains below were found in one sample sequenced in a study of cytomegalovirus exposure and HLA in healthy donors. PCR employed 60 Vbeta and 13 Jbeta primers. The protocol was immunoSEQ multiplex PCR, while the TCRdb copy is restricted to in-frame clones and leaves out a portion. The sample shows about 82,000 clones, about nine tenths of them seen only once. Material for sequencing was PBMCs. The source of these receptors is a man aged 18 to 29 in good health and CMV-seronegative.

The chain links TRBV18 to TRBJ2-3; 8 bases match TRBD2. The germline gives CDR1 KGHSH, CDR2 LQKENI. With 8 bases clipped from V and 6 bases from J, the junction kept 16 bases outside the gene matches. CDR3 size: 16 residues. The CDR3 region has the DNA TGTGCCAGCACACACCAGAATGCGGGAGGTGGGGATACGCAGTATTTT. Translation gives CASTHQNAGGGDTQYF.

The V gene is TRBV5-1, the J gene TRBJ2-1; 11 positions match TRBD2. CDR1 is SGHRS and CDR2 is YFSETQ in the germline V gene. V lost 10 bases to trimming and J lost 9 bases; unmatched junction nucleotides: 12. This CDR3 comprises 14 residues. The CDR3 nucleotides read TGCGCCTCCAGAGGGCTAGCGGGGGGCGGTGAGCAGTTCTTC. It codes for CASRGLAGGGEQFF.

This sequence joins TRBV6-5 and TRBJ1-1, with D maybe TRBD1 (6 bases). V lost 6 bases and J 4 bases, leaving 18 bases between the germline ends. This CDR3 comprises 15 residues. Per the germline V gene, CDR1 is MNHEY and CDR2 is SVGAGI. DNA of the CDR3: TGTGCCAGCAGGCTAACCGGGACACGGGGCACTGAAGCTTTCTTT. Amino acid sequence: CASRLTGTRGTEAFF.

The chain is built from TRBV28 and TRBJ2-5; TRBD2 matches 9 bases. The J call could be wrong; TRBJ2-7 is a better fit for the DNA end. This CDR3 spans 15 amino acids. From germline, CDR1 is MDHEN and CDR2 SYDVKM. In DNA, the CDR3 is TGTGCCAGCAGGGGGTGGCGGGAGGGCTCGGGCGAGCAGTACTTC. Its protein is CASRGWREGSGEQYF.

The rearrangement links TRBV4-3 to TRBJ1-2; maybe TRBD1 (5 bases). V lost 0 bases to trimming and J lost 2 bases, with 10 bases between them. CDR1 LGHNA and CDR2 YSLEER come from the germline V gene. The CDR3 runs to 15 residues. The DNA of the CDR3 is TGCGCCAGCAGCCAAGAGAAGGGGCTGAACTATGGCTACACCTTC. Translated: CASSQEKGLNYGYTF.

This chain connects TRBV9 to TRBJ2-1; D unclear. Trimming removed 5 bases at V and 7 bases at J, with 19 bases between. CDR1 is SGDLS and CDR2 is YYNGEE in the germline V gene. This CDR3 is built from 15 residues. CDR3 bases: TGTGCCAGCAGTCCCACATGGAGTGTGGTGAATGAGCAGTTCTTC. Amino acid sequence: CASSPTWSVVNEQFF.

The chain links TRBV5-1 to TRBJ1-6; D possibly corresponds to TRBD1 (5 bases). CDR3 length equals 14 residues. V shed 7 bases and J shed 7 bases, with 15 bases lying between them. The germline V gene encodes CDR1 SGHRS and CDR2 YFSETQ. This CDR3 is CASARDRKNSPLHF. CDR3 coding DNA: TGCGCCAGCGCCCGAGACAGAAAAAATTCACCCCTCCACTTT. The variable domain in full, with the rest retrieved from reference TRBV5-1 and TRBJ1-6, is KAGVTQTPRYLIKTRGQQVTLSCSPISGHRSVSWYQQTPGQGLQFLFEYFSETQRNKGNFPGRFSGRQFSNSRSEMNVSTLELGDSALYLCASARDRKNSPLHFGNGTRLTVT.

This chain links TRBV7-2 with TRBJ2-3, with D maybe TRBD1 (5 bases). The CDR3 is 16 residues long. V was trimmed by 5 bases and J by 2 bases, leaving 17 bases between them. Germline V gene sequence: CDR1 SGHTA, CDR2 FQGNSA. The CDR3 sequence is CASSQIPRQSTDTQYF. The DNA for the CDR3 is TGTGCCAGCAGCCAGATTCCGAGACAGTCCACAGATACGCAGTATTTT.

This sequence joins TRBV29-1 and TRBJ2-5; 7 bases match TRBD2. The CDR3 sequence is 11 residues long. CDR1 is SQVTM and CDR2 is ANQGSEA in the germline V gene. The V and J ends lost 8 bases and 5 bases, in that order; junction bases with no gene match: 5. The CDR3, as DNA: TGCAGCTCGGGAGGAGAGGAGACCCAGTACTTC. The encoded protein is CSSGGEETQYF.

The V gene is TRBV28, the J gene TRBJ1-5, with unresolved D. Trimming shortened V by 6 bases and J by 0 bases, and 15 bases separated the two germline ends. CDR3 length: 16 residues. Germline CDR1 MDHEN, CDR2 SYDVKM. The CDR3 sequence: CASSPQTGNSNQPQHF. The DNA for the CDR3 is TGTGCCAGCAGCCCTCAGACGGGGAATAGCAATCAGCCCCAGCATTTT.

V and J are TRBV5-1 and TRBJ2-1; perhaps TRBD2 as D (6 bases). CDR1 is SGHRS, CDR2 YFSETQ, per germline. This CDR3 has 18 amino acids. Trimming removed 0 bases at V and 2 bases at J, with 18 bases between. This CDR3 reads CASSLAWDSNFPYNEQFF. CDR3 nucleotide sequence: TGCGCCAGCAGCTTGGCCTGGGACTCGAATTTTCCCTACAATGAGCAGTTCTTC.

This clone was recorded only once. The rearrangement joins TRBV7-2 to TRBJ2-1; weak D call: TRBD2 (5 bases). The CDR3 runs to 13 residues. Per germline, CDR1 SGHTA and CDR2 FQGNSA. V dropped 0 bases and J dropped 9 bases, with 9 bases sitting between them. Written as DNA, the CDR3 is TGTGCCAGCAGCTTAGCCGACTATCGTGAGCAGTTCTTC. It is translated as CASSLADYREQFF.

The chain is built from TRBV7-9 and TRBJ2-3; possibly TRBD2 for D (5 bases). V lost 10 bases and J 0 bases, leaving 14 bases between the germline ends. The germline gives CDR1 SEHNR, CDR2 FQNEAQ (reference sequence). CDR3 length: 14 residues. The CDR3 sequence: CATSWGDSTDTQYF. The CDR3 coding sequence is TGTGCCACCTCATGGGGAGATAGCACAGATACGCAGTATTTT.

The chain joins TRBV19 to TRBJ2-7; D is perhaps TRBD1 (5 bases). V shed 6 bases and J shed 3 bases, with 15 bases lying between them. The CDR3 length is 14 residues. Germline V gives CDR1 LNHDA, CDR2 SQIVND (reference sequence). CDR3 sequence: CASSPISGNYEQYF. CDR3 bases: TGTGCCAGTAGCCCCATTTCAGGGAACTACGAGCAGTACTTC.

The chain employs TRBV19 and TRBJ2-7, with TRBD2 matching over 12 bases. This CDR3 region has 17 residues. V dropped 3 bases and J dropped 4; count of bases not matched to a gene: 10. CDR1 and CDR2 from the germline V gene are LNHDA and SQIVND (reference sequence). CDR3 DNA: TGTGCCAGTAGTATGAGACTAGCGGGAGACGATTCATACGAGCAGTACTTC. Translating gives CASSMRLAGDDSYEQYF.

This chain connects TRBV7-2 to TRBJ2-7, with D perhaps TRBD1 (5 bases). The germline V gene has CDR1 SGHTA and CDR2 FQGNSA. V lost 1 base, J lost 0 bases, and 10 bases lay in between. The CDR3 length is 15 residues. The CDR3 region has the DNA TGTGCCAGCAGCTTAGGGACACGGACCTCCTACGAGCAGTACTTC. Its protein product is CASSLGTRTSYEQYF.

The chain recombines TRBV2 with TRBJ2-3; 7 positions match TRBD2. CDR1 and CDR2 from the germline V gene are SNHLY and FYNNEI. Trimming took 5 bases from V and 6 from J; bases not matched to a gene: 8. This CDR3 is 14 amino acids long. In nucleotides, the CDR3 is TGTGCCAGCAGTCTAGCGGAAGTCCTGGATACGCAGTATTTT. Protein product: CASSLAEVLDTQYF.

This clone was detected a few times. The V and J genes are TRBV25-1 and TRBJ2-1, with 8 bases lining up with TRBD2. The CDR3 sequence is 13 residues long. Germline V gene data show CDR1 as MGHDK and CDR2 as SYGVNS. V was pared by 4 bases and J by 8 bases, with 4 bases of the junction left unmatched. The CDR3 coding sequence is TGTGCCAGCAGTGGGGGACTAGGATATGAGCAGTTCTTC. As protein: CASSGGLGYEQFF.

The chain carries TRBV5-6 and TRBJ1-2; D may be TRBD1 (5 bases). V lost 5 bases to trimming and J lost 4 bases, with 18 bases between them. The germline gives CDR1 SGHDT, CDR2 YYEEEE. The CDR3 length is 15 residues. The CDR3 DNA reads TGTGCCAGCAGAGGGGTCGGGGGGTCGCCCTATGGCTACACCTTC. This translates into CASRGVGGSPYGYTF.

V gene TRBV11-2 combines with J gene TRBJ2-2; possible D gene TRBD2, 6 bases. Germline CDR1 reads SGHAT; CDR2 reads FQNNGV. Trimming took 4 bases from V and 5 from J, leaving 14 bases between them. CDR3 length: 15 amino acids. CDR3 in DNA: TGTGCCAGCAGCTCACTGCCGGGACTGACCGGGGAGCTGTTTTTT. Its translation: CASSSLPGLTGELFF.

CDR3 sequence reads: CASSYQGTGYTF. The CDR3 DNA follows: TGTGCCAGCAGCTACCAGGGAACAGGCTACACCTTC. The chain couples TRBV7-8 to TRBJ1-2, with a possible D match to TRBD1 (5 bases). V was trimmed by 4 bases and J by 8 bases, leaving 11 bases between them. The CDR3 sequence is 12 residues long. Germline CDR1 reads SGHVS; CDR2 reads FQNEAQ.

The V call is TRBV28, the J call TRBJ1-4; TRBD1 is a possible D gene (5 bases). Germline CDR1 MDHEN, CDR2 SYDVKM. The V end lost 11 bases, the J end lost 7 bases, and 11 bases lay between the germline ends. The CDR3 length is 11 residues. The CDR3 sequence: CAGGLREKLFF. For the CDR3, the DNA is TGTGCCGGGGGACTACGTGAAAAACTGTTTTTT.

The rearrangement links TRBV15 to TRBJ2-4; D perhaps matches TRBD2 (6 bases). The CDR3 is made up of 16 amino acids. V shed 1 base and J shed 8 bases, with 18 bases lying between them. Germline values: CDR1 LNHNV, CDR2 YYDKDF (reference sequence). The DNA for the CDR3 is TGTGCCACCAGCAGAGTTCAGGGACGGGCGGGGCACATTCAGTACTTC. Its protein product is CATSRVQGRAGHIQYF.